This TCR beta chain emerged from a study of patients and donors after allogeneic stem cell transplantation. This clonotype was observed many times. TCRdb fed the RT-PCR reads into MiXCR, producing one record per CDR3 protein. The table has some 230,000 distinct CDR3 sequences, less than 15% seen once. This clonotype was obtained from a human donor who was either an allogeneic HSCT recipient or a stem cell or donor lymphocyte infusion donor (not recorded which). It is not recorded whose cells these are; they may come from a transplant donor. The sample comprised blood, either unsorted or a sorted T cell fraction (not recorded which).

The CDR3 here is CASSPGANVLTF. CDR3 sequence (DNA): TGTGCCAGTAGCCCTGGGGCCAACGTCCTGACTTTC. This chain links TRBV19 with TRBJ2-6; no reliable D call. Germline V gene data show CDR1 as LNHDA and CDR2 as SQIVND (reference sequence). The CDR3 runs 12 residues. V lost 6 bases and J lost 2, with 2 bases in between.